Listed here are 24 T cell receptor beta chains from one sample, sequenced in a study of siplizumab effects on memory and regulatory T cells. Sequencing was performed with immunoSEQ multiplex PCR; in TCRdb, only in-frame clones are kept and a portion is missing. The sample records just over 60,000 clones, roughly 78% being singletons. Sequenced input: memory CD4+ T cells sorted from blood. Every receptor here comes from a human donor in good health.

The chain combines TRBV19 with TRBJ2-3, with 14 bases identical to TRBD2. Unmatched junction bases numbered 6, after V lost 4 bases and J lost 6 bases. Germline loops: CDR1 LNHDA, CDR2 SQIVND (reference sequence). The CDR3 is 16 amino acids. As DNA, the CDR3 is TGTGCCAGTAGTACCCGACTAGCGGGGGGGCGGGATACGCAGTATTTT. Its protein is CASSTRLAGGRDTQYF.

The chain carries TRBV5-1 and TRBJ2-5, with 8 bases matching TRBD2. Per the germline V gene, CDR1 is SGHRS and CDR2 is YFSETQ. The CDR3 spans 17 residues. V shed 0 bases, J shed 1 base, and the junction held 8 bases outside the gene matches. The CDR3 sequence: CASSLVPRGVSQETQYF. The CDR3 DNA reads TGCGCCAGCAGCTTGGTTCCGCGGGGGGTCTCCCAAGAGACCCAGTACTTC. The full variable domain, its missing parts supplied by reference TRBV5-1 and TRBJ2-5, is KAGVTQTPRYLIKTRGQQVTLSCSPISGHRSVSWYQQTPGQGLQFLFEYFSETQRNKGNFPGRFSGRQFSNSRSEMNVSTLELGDSALYLCASSLVPRGVSQETQYFGPGTRLLVL.

The table lists this clone with a count of one. One end of the junction is discordant with germline, which a read error may explain. The chain uses TRBV6-6 and TRBJ1-4; D call uncertain. Per the germline V gene, CDR1 is MNHNY and CDR2 is SVGAGI (reference sequence). CDR3 size: 14 residues. The CDR3 region is CASSNSNGKEKLFF. The DNA for the CDR3 is TGTGCCAGCAGTAACTCGAACGGAAAAGAAAAACTGTTTTTT.

The chain couples TRBV19 to TRBJ2-1; a weak D match, TRBD2 (5 bases). V lost 5 bases to trimming and J lost 8 bases, with 25 bases between them. The CDR3 contains 17 residues. CDR1 is LNHDA, CDR2 SQIVND, per germline (reference sequence). CDR3: CASSRVGLAFPIDEQFF. The CDR3 DNA reads TGTGCCAGTAGTCGGGTCGGACTGGCCTTTCCGATCGATGAGCAGTTCTTC. Variable domain in full (rest from reference TRBV19 and TRBJ2-1): DGGITQSPKYLFRKEGQNVTLSCEQNLNHDAMYWYRQDPGQGLRLIYYSQIVNDFQKGDIAEGYSVSREKKESFPLTVTSAQKNPTAFYLCASSRVGLAFPIDEQFFGPGTRLTVL.

The chain carries TRBV4-3 and TRBJ2-3; a possible D gene is TRBD2 (7 bases). Germline values: CDR1 LGHNA, CDR2 YSLEER. Trimming cost V 1 base and J 6 bases, with 14 bases left between them. The CDR3 is 15 amino acids. The CDR3 nucleotides are TGCGCCAGCAGCCAAGGGGGGGGCATCATGGATACGCAGTATTTT. Protein: CASSQGGGIMDTQYF.

In DNA, the CDR3 is TGTGCCAGCAGCGGTATGGGGGGGAAGCTCTCCTACGAGCAGTACTTC. This sequence encodes CASSGMGGKLSYEQYF. The V call is TRBV7-2, the J call TRBJ2-7; the match to TRBD2 covers 7 bases. CDR3 length equals 16 residues. In germline, CDR1 is SGHTA, CDR2 FQGNSA. J gave up 0 bases and V 5 bases, and 10 bases lay outside the gene matches.

V gene TRBV29-1 combines with J gene TRBJ2-1; 11 positions match TRBD2. The CDR3 extends over 16 amino acids. Germline CDR1 SQVTM, CDR2 ANQGSEA. Trimming took 0 bases from V and 8 from J; bases not matched to a gene: 9. The CDR3 region is CSVEDVAGGSRDEQFF. CDR3 DNA sequence: TGCAGCGTTGAAGACGTAGCGGGGGGGAGTCGGGATGAGCAGTTCTTC.

V is TRBV5-1 and J is TRBJ2-3, with no clear D. The CDR3 covers 13 residues. Trimming stripped 4 bases from V and 2 bases from J, with 8 bases between. Germline lookup yields CDR1 SGHRS and CDR2 YFSETQ. CDR3 sequence (DNA): TGCGCCAGCAGCGCGCAAGACACAGATACGCAGTATTTT. Translated: CASSAQDTDTQYF.

This clone was picked up a small number of times. The chain employs TRBV6-1 and TRBJ1-2; no firm D call. The length of the CDR3 is 12 residues. Germline V gene lookup returns CDR1 MNHNS and CDR2 SASEGT. The germline V and J ends were trimmed by 2 bases and 8 bases, with 9 bases remaining between them. CDR3 amino acids: CASSEWGGGYTF. DNA for the CDR3: TGTGCCAGCAGTGAATGGGGTGGAGGCTACACCTTC.

The CDR3 nucleotides are TGCGCCAGCAGCCAAGTGGGCGGTACTGGCTACACCTTC. Its protein is CASSQVGGTGYTF. The rearrangement joins TRBV4-1 to TRBJ1-2, with D uncertain. V was cut by 1 base and J by 7 bases, with 10 bases left in between. Germline CDR1 and CDR2: MGHRA and YSYEKL. This CDR3 is built from 13 residues.

This clone was counted a few times. The chain has TRBV9 and TRBJ2-6; D is ambiguous. The ends were cut back, 1 base at V and 0 bases at J, with 11 bases in the middle. Germline V lookup: CDR1 SGDLS, CDR2 YYNGEE. This CDR3 spans 17 amino acids. CDR3 nucleotides: TGTGCCAGCAGCGTAAGGTGGTCCAGCTCTGGGGCCAACGTCCTGACTTTC. This codes for CASSVRWSSSGANVLTF.

This clone was detected a few times. CDR3 loop: CASSLGGHKGTEAFF. The CDR3 DNA reads as TGTGCCAGCAGCTTGGGGGGGCATAAGGGCACTGAAGCTTTCTTT. The chain links TRBV5-4 to TRBJ1-1; maybe TRBD1 (6 bases). Trimming shortened V by 0 bases and J by 4 bases, and 13 bases separated the two germline ends. The CDR3 has 15 amino acids. CDR1 SGHNT and CDR2 YYREEE come from the germline V gene (reference sequence).

The chain combines TRBV14 with TRBJ2-2; possible D gene TRBD2, 5 bases. The length of the CDR3 is 14 residues. Trimming removed 5 bases at V and 4 bases at J, with 11 bases between. The germline gives CDR1 SGHDN, CDR2 FVKESK. CDR3 region: CASSNSRGTGELFF. CDR3 DNA sequence: TGTGCCAGCAGCAATTCCCGGGGCACCGGGGAGCTGTTTTTT.

This clone was seen a few times. This chain joins TRBV4-3 and TRBJ1-6; D remains unclear. Germline values: CDR1 LGHNA, CDR2 YSLEER. The CDR3 is made up of 13 amino acids. The V gene lost 1 base and the J gene lost 10 bases, with 8 bases spanning the gap. CDR3 protein: CASSQVSSSPLHF. The CDR3, as DNA: TGCGCCAGCAGCCAAGTTTCGAGCTCACCCCTCCACTTT.

This rearrangement joins TRBV30 to TRBJ1-5; D may be TRBD1 (5 bases). Trimming cost V 5 bases and J 3 bases, with 17 bases left between them. Per germline, CDR1 GTSNPN and CDR2 SVGIG (reference sequence). The CDR3 runs 15 residues. Here the CDR3 DNA reads TGTGCCTGGCAGCCCGGGGGAAATATCAATCAGCCCCAGCATTTT. Translating gives CAWQPGGNINQPQHF.

This clone has only one observation. The V gene is TRBV18, the J gene TRBJ2-7; 7 positions match TRBD2. CDR3 size: 14 residues. CDR1 is KGHSH, CDR2 LQKENI, per germline. J gave up 7 bases and V 3 bases, and 9 bases lay outside the gene matches. In nucleotides, the CDR3 is TGTGCCAGCTCACCTTACGTAGAAGCGGGGGAGCAGTACTTC. Protein product: CASSPYVEAGEQYF.

The chain combines TRBV4-3 with TRBJ2-1; 9 bases are shared with TRBD2. The V segment lost 3 bases and the J segment 3 bases; nucleotides outside the gene matches: 3. This CDR3 region has 15 residues. Germline V gene data show CDR1 as LGHNA and CDR2 as YSLEER. CDR3 in amino acids: CASSQRGGVYNEQFF. The CDR3 bases are TGCGCCAGCAGCCAGCGGGGGGGCGTCTACAATGAGCAGTTCTTC.

The chain is built from TRBV5-1 and TRBJ1-2; perhaps TRBD1 as D (5 bases). The CDR3 has 14 residues. Trimming left V 2 bases short and J 7 bases short, with 15 bases between. The germline CDR1 and CDR2 sequences are SGHRS and YFSETQ. CDR3 amino acids: CASSLGGADGGYTF. CDR3 coding DNA: TGCGCCAGCAGCTTAGGAGGGGCGGATGGTGGCTACACCTTC.

This chain connects TRBV5-1 to TRBJ2-2, with 8 bases identical to TRBD2. The germline CDR1 and CDR2 sequences are SGHRS and YFSETQ. This CDR3 is 16 amino acids long. V lost 3 bases, J lost 0 bases, and 4 bases stayed unmatched. CDR3 DNA sequence: TGCGCCAGCAGCTCCACTAGCGGAGCGAACACCGGGGAGCTGTTTTTT. This sequence encodes CASSSTSGANTGELFF.

V and J are TRBV19 and TRBJ1-5; possible D gene TRBD1, 5 bases. The CDR3 runs to 13 residues. The germline V gene encodes CDR1 LNHDA and CDR2 SQIVND (reference sequence). Trimming pared 7 bases from V and 5 bases from J, leaving 12 bases between. CDR3 residues: CASKGHYHQPQHF. CDR3 coding DNA: TGTGCCAGTAAGGGGCACTACCATCAGCCCCAGCATTTT. The full variable domain, completed using reference TRBV19 and TRBJ1-5, is DGGITQSPKYLFRKEGQNVTLSCEQNLNHDAMYWYRQDPGQGLRLIYYSQIVNDFQKGDIAEGYSVSREKKESFPLTVTSAQKNPTAFYLCASKGHYHQPQHFGDGTRLSIL.

The CDR3 region is CASSSRGTEAFF. CDR3 DNA: TGTGCCAGCAGTTCAAGGGGGACTGAAGCTTTCTTT. V is TRBV6-6 and J is TRBJ1-1; tentatively, D is TRBD1 (6 bases). This CDR3 region has 12 residues. Per the germline V gene, CDR1 is MNHNY and CDR2 is SVGAGI (reference sequence). V lost 4 bases and J 5 bases, leaving 8 bases between the germline ends.

The rearrangement uses TRBV11-3 and TRBJ2-1; 10 bases are a match to TRBD2. This CDR3 comprises 19 residues. CDR1 and CDR2 from the germline V gene are SGHNT and YENEEA. The junction had 16 bases not matched to a gene; V was cut back by 5 bases and J by 3 bases. CDR3 sequence: CASSPTSGGADRHYNEQFF. The CDR3 DNA sequence: TGTGCCAGCAGCCCAACCAGCGGGGGGGCTGACCGCCACTACAATGAGCAGTTCTTC.

This chain joins TRBV15 and TRBJ1-1, with a possible D match to TRBD1 (6 bases). Per germline, CDR1 LNHNV and CDR2 YYDKDF (reference sequence). The CDR3 runs to 14 residues. Trimming removed 3 bases from V and 5 bases from J, with 13 bases in between. The CDR3 reads CATSRSRGGTEAFF. In DNA, the CDR3 is TGTGCCACCAGCAGGTCCAGGGGAGGAACTGAAGCTTTCTTT. Looking up the rest from reference TRBV15 and TRBJ1-1 gives the full variable domain: DAMVIQNPRYQVTQFGKPVTLSCSQTLNHNVMYWYQQKSSQAPKLLFHYYDKDFNNEADTPDNFQSRRPNTSFCFLDIRSPGLGDTAMYLCATSRSRGGTEAFFGQGTRLTVV.

The chain uses TRBV28 and TRBJ1-1; TRBD1 matches 7 bases. The CDR3 has 14 amino acids. J lost 7 bases, V lost 7 bases, and 12 bases had no gene match. Germline lookup yields CDR1 MDHEN and CDR2 SYDVKM. CDR3 sequence: CASTSGGGAGEAFF. CDR3 DNA sequence: TGTGCCAGCACCTCGGGAGGGGGCGCAGGTGAAGCTTTCTTT.